This T cell receptor (beta chain) was identified in a study of blood T cell repertoires in COVID-19. Study-level background: COVID-19 samples, acute and convalescent, were from the United States, Italy and Spain.

This clone was observed once. Original methodology: For nucleated cells, counts were estimated from reference gene primer amplification. Only in-frame clones appear in the TCRdb table, and some are missing; sequencing was by immunoSEQ multiplex PCR. V and J calls and clone size are given by that table; D and trimming were obtained from the DNA. The data hold 160,000 or so clones, with around 84% observed a single time. Germline trimming cut 6 bases from V and 1 base from J; bases unmatched to any gene: 10. Germline assignment: CDR1 KGHSH and CDR2 LQKENI. CDR3 length equals 16 residues. The source of this sequence is a woman aged 45-60 years with COVID-19, enrolled during active disease. The chain links TRBV18 to TRBJ1-1; 8 nucleotides match TRBD1. Sequencing input: peripheral blood. DNA of the CDR3: TGTGCCAGCTCCCTGAGTCAGGGGGCGTCGAACACTGAAGCTTTCTTT. This gives the protein CASSLSQGASNTEAFF.